Listed here are 25 T cell receptor beta chains from one sample, sequenced in a study of blood T cell repertoires in COVID-19. The protocol was immunoSEQ multiplex PCR, while the TCRdb copy is restricted to in-frame clones and leaves out a portion. Altogether roughly 370,000 clones are present, approximately 87% being singletons, with the ten largest covering about 10%. Specimen: PBMCs or T cells enriched from blood (not recorded which). These TCRs come from a woman in her forties or fifties who had recovered from COVID-19.

V gene TRBV2 combines with J gene TRBJ1-1; D is uncertain. Germline V lookup: CDR1 SNHLY, CDR2 FYNNEI. The germline V and J ends were trimmed by 5 bases and 2 bases, with 18 bases remaining between them. The CDR3 has 16 amino acids. The CDR3 here is CASSQTLQTVNTEAFF. In nucleotides, the CDR3 is TGTGCCAGCAGTCAAACACTCCAGACTGTTAACACTGAAGCTTTCTTT.

The chain uses TRBV6-5 and TRBJ2-4, with a possible D match to TRBD1 (5 bases). V shed 7 bases and J shed 0 bases, with 13 bases lying between them. The CDR3 covers 15 residues. CDR1 is MNHEY, CDR2 SVGAGI, per germline. For the CDR3, the DNA is TGTGCCAGCACACAGGACCCGCTAGCCAAAAACATTCAGTACTTC. Translated: CASTQDPLAKNIQYF.

In DNA, the CDR3 is TGTGCCACCAGTGATTCGACAGGGGGGAATCAGCCCCAGCATTTT. Translated, it gives CATSDSTGGNQPQHF. The V call is TRBV24-1, the J call TRBJ1-5; 9 nucleotides match TRBD1. V was clipped by 2 bases and J by 4 bases; unmatched bases: 2. CDR3 length equals 15 residues. Germline CDR1 KGHDR, CDR2 SFDVKD.

V gene TRBV6-5 combines with J gene TRBJ1-1; D is unresolved. V was cut by 0 bases and J by 3 bases, with 11 bases left in between. Germline V gene data show CDR1 as MNHEY and CDR2 as SVGAGI. There are 15 residues in the CDR3. DNA of the CDR3: TGTGCCAGCAGTTACTCCTGGTTGCGAGACACTGAAGCTTTCTTT. Translating it yields CASSYSWLRDTEAFF.

The chain combines TRBV7-9 with TRBJ1-4; no definite D call. Trimming stripped 1 base from V and 0 bases from J, with 15 bases between. The CDR3 is 18 amino acids. In germline, CDR1 is SEHNR, CDR2 FQNEAQ (reference sequence). DNA of the CDR3: TGTGCCAGCAGCTTAGTCGAGGGCTACGGTGCAACTAATGAAAAACTGTTTTTT. As protein: CASSLVEGYGATNEKLFF.

This clone was found once. This rearrangement joins TRBV28 to TRBJ2-6, with TRBD2 identical over 7 bases. This CDR3 is 16 amino acids long. J gave up 2 bases and V 5 bases, and 6 bases lay outside the gene matches. Germline lookup yields CDR1 MDHEN and CDR2 SYDVKM. The CDR3 DNA sequence: TGTGCCAGCAGTCCCCCGGGGGGTACTGGGGCCAACGTCCTGACTTTC. It is translated as CASSPPGGTGANVLTF.

The CDR3 DNA is TGTGCCAGCAGCCCCGGACAGGGCGTCGATGAAAAACTGTTTTTT. This gives the protein CASSPGQGVDEKLFF. The V and J genes are TRBV7-9 and TRBJ1-4; TRBD1 matches at 8 bases. Germline values: CDR1 SEHNR, CDR2 FQNEAQ (reference sequence). The CDR3 is made up of 15 amino acids. The V segment lost 5 bases and the J segment 6 bases; nucleotides outside the gene matches: 8.

The chain has TRBV28 and TRBJ1-1; D perhaps matches TRBD1 (6 bases). The CDR3 has 12 amino acids. The germline CDR1 and CDR2 sequences are MDHEN and SYDVKM. V was pared by 5 bases and J by 7 bases, with 11 bases between. CDR3 bases: TGTGCCAGCAGTATGGACAGTATTGAAGCTTTCTTT. It yields the protein CASSMDSIEAFF.

The chain employs TRBV20-1 and TRBJ1-1; D not certain. The CDR3 has 10 amino acids. V lost 6 bases to trimming and J lost 1 base, with 3 bases between them. CDR1 and CDR2 from the germline V gene are DFQATT and SNEGSKA (reference sequence). CDR3 nucleotides: TGCAGTGCCAAGAACACTGAAGCTTTCTTT. Translated: CSAKNTEAFF.

The chain recombines TRBV6-5 with TRBJ1-2; D is possibly TRBD1 (6 bases). V was shortened by 7 bases and J by 1 base, with 13 bases between the two germline ends. CDR1 is MNHEY, CDR2 SVGAGI, per germline. The CDR3 covers 14 residues. This chain's CDR3 is CASMTTGINYGYTF. The CDR3 DNA follows: TGTGCCAGCATGACTACAGGGATTAACTATGGCTACACCTTC.

The rearrangement links TRBV7-2 to TRBJ1-2; 7 bases agree with TRBD1. Per the germline V gene, CDR1 is SGHTA and CDR2 is FQGNSA. V dropped 4 bases and J dropped 2; count of bases not matched to a gene: 7. The CDR3 loop spans 15 amino acids. The CDR3 DNA reads as TGTGCCAGCAGCTCCCCTGTGGGACAGAACTATGGCTACACCTTC. Its protein product is CASSSPVGQNYGYTF.

This rearrangement joins TRBV11-2 to TRBJ2-7; a weak D match, TRBD1 (7 bases). The length of the CDR3 is 14 residues. CDR1 SGHAT and CDR2 FQNNGV come from the germline V gene. Trimming shortened V by 5 bases and J by 6 bases, and 17 bases separated the two germline ends. CDR3 loop: CASSLQDRRGEQYF. In DNA form, the CDR3 reads TGTGCCAGCAGCCTCCAGGACAGGAGGGGCGAGCAGTACTTC.

The chain couples TRBV2 to TRBJ1-1; unclear D gene. Germline V gives CDR1 SNHLY, CDR2 FYNNEI. Trimming removed 4 bases at V and 5 bases at J, with 11 bases between. This CDR3 is 13 amino acids long. The CDR3 sequence is CASSVGRETEAFF. DNA of the CDR3: TGTGCCAGCAGTGTAGGTAGGGAGACTGAAGCTTTCTTT.

V gene TRBV19 combines with J gene TRBJ1-1; 7 bases are a match to TRBD1. The CDR3 runs to 15 residues. With 8 bases clipped from V and 3 bases from J, the junction kept 12 bases outside the gene matches. Germline values: CDR1 LNHDA, CDR2 SQIVND (reference sequence). CDR3 residues: CASSRGLGIDTEAFF. The CDR3 coding sequence is TGTGCCAGTTCGAGGGGGCTGGGTATCGACACTGAAGCTTTCTTT.

The gene calls are TRBV25-1 and TRBJ1-1; weak D call: TRBD1 (6 bases). Per germline, CDR1 MGHDK and CDR2 SYGVNS. This CDR3 spans 13 amino acids. Trimming took 3 bases from V and 6 from J, leaving 11 bases between them. CDR3 protein: CASSDPGASEAFF. The CDR3 DNA is TGTGCCAGCAGTGACCCAGGGGCATCTGAAGCTTTCTTT.

J is TRBJ2-7 and V is TRBV30; D is perhaps TRBD2 (5 bases). Trimming removed 0 bases from V and 7 bases from J, with 10 bases in between. Germline CDR1 reads GTSNPN; CDR2 reads SVGIG (reference sequence). This CDR3 contains 12 residues. CDR3 sequence (DNA): TGTGCCTGGAGTGTGCGGGTAGGTGAGCAGTACTTC. It is translated as CAWSVRVGEQYF.

The chain has TRBV3-1 (or the pseudogene TRBV3-2) and TRBJ1-6; D may be TRBD1 (5 bases). CDR1 is LGHDT and CDR2 is YNNKEL in the germline V gene (reference sequence). Trimming stripped 3 bases from V and 7 bases from J, with 10 bases between. The CDR3 runs 14 residues. In DNA, the CDR3 is TGTGCCAGCAGCCAGAGGGGAGGGAATTCACCCCTCCACTTT. It encodes CASSQRGGNSPLHF.

This clone turned up a few times. V and J are TRBV5-1 and TRBJ2-4; TRBD2 aligns across 13 bases. CDR1 and CDR2 from the germline V gene are SGHRS and YFSETQ. With V trimmed by 3 bases and J by 5 bases, 5 bases remained unmatched. The CDR3 runs to 16 residues. The CDR3 DNA sequence: TGCGCCAGCAGCTCCAGGACTAGCGGGGGTGAAAACATTCAGTACTTC. Residues: CASSSRTSGGENIQYF.

This chain uses TRBV7-9 with TRBJ2-2; 12 nucleotides match TRBD1. Germline V CDR1 and CDR2: SEHNR, FQNEAQ (reference sequence). V lost 5 bases to trimming and J lost 10 bases; unmatched junction nucleotides: 8. There are 15 residues in the CDR3. The CDR3 DNA follows: TGTGCCAGCAGCATCCTAGGGACAGGGGGCCAGGAGCTGTTTTTT. Amino acids: CASSILGTGGQELFF.

The genes are TRBV7-9 and TRBJ1-6; D unresolved. Trimming removed 5 bases at V and 10 bases at J, with 15 bases between. This CDR3 is 14 amino acids long. Germline values: CDR1 SEHNR, CDR2 FQNEAQ (reference sequence). The CDR3 DNA is TGTGCCAGCAGCCCAGACATTCCTAAGTCACCCCTCCACTTT. Translating gives CASSPDIPKSPLHF.

V gene TRBV5-1 combines with J gene TRBJ2-1; 11 nucleotides match TRBD2. The CDR3 extends over 15 amino acids. CDR1 and CDR2 from the germline V gene are SGHRS and YFSETQ. V gave up 0 bases and J gave up 9 bases; unmatched junction bases: 5. For the CDR3, the DNA is TGCGCCAGCAGCTTGGTAGCGGGGGGGCTAGGTGAGCAGTTCTTC. Translation gives CASSLVAGGLGEQFF.

J is TRBJ1-2 and V is TRBV24-1; D might be TRBD1 (5 bases). Germline V gene data show CDR1 as KGHDR and CDR2 as SFDVKD. CDR3 length equals 13 residues. The V gene lost 6 bases and the J gene lost 7 bases, with 14 bases spanning the gap. The CDR3 DNA is TGTGCCACCAGTAAGGGGTACCTCTCTGGCTACACCTTC. Its protein is CATSKGYLSGYTF.

V and J are TRBV6-2 or TRBV6-3 and TRBJ2-4; D is unclear. The germline gives CDR1 MNHEY, CDR2 SVGEGT. V lost 0 bases and J 8 bases, leaving 2 bases between the germline ends. This CDR3 region has 11 residues. The chain's CDR3 is CASSYSYIQYF. Here the CDR3 DNA reads TGTGCCAGCAGTTACTCCTACATTCAGTACTTC.

CDR3 nucleotides: TGTGCCAGTAGTGGCTCGGGACAAGGCGGCAACACCATATATTTT. Protein sequence: CASSGSGQGGNTIYF. The chain recombines TRBV19 with TRBJ1-3, with D possibly TRBD1 on 6 matching bases. CDR3 length: 15 residues. Germline values: CDR1 LNHDA, CDR2 SQIVND (reference sequence). Deletions cut 5 bases from V and 7 bases from J, with 18 bases between.

This clone was detected only a few times. The chain uses TRBV28 and TRBJ2-4; 11 nucleotides line up with TRBD1. The CDR3 consists of 16 residues. From germline, CDR1 is MDHEN and CDR2 SYDVKM. The junction had 5 bases not matched to a gene; V was cut back by 0 bases and J by 7 bases. The CDR3 reads CASSLWSGTGGNIQYF. In DNA form, the CDR3 reads TGTGCCAGCAGTTTATGGTCCGGGACAGGGGGGAACATTCAGTACTTC.